The text below deals with one T cell receptor (beta chain). Its antigen is not known. Time point given: week 23, last vaccination. A 20-mer mutant IDH1 peptide at 300 ug was injected subcutaneously with topical imiquimod. The data stem from a study of a mutant IDH1 vaccine in newly diagnosed glioma. Study background: Administration of eight vaccinations to patients took place in weeks 1, 3, 5, 7, 11, 15, 19, 23. The earlier regimen, radiotherapy, temozolomide, or both, was most often both.

Profiling relied on immunoSEQ multiplex PCR, and the TCRdb table lists in-frame clones only, not all of them. The sample carries approximately 60,000 clones, approximately 85% recorded once. The CDR3 is 14 amino acids. Germline CDR1 reads SGHVS; CDR2 reads FQNEAQ. V lost 5 bases, J lost 0 bases, and 11 bases lay in between. The material sequenced was PBMCs, taken from a glioma patient whose treatment included an IDH1 peptide vaccine. This chain joins TRBV7-8 and TRBJ2-7; no clear D. The clonotype comes from a young man with glioma. The CDR3 here is CASSLGADSYEQYF. CDR3 nucleotides: TGTGCCAGCAGCCTGGGCGCCGACTCCTACGAGCAGTACTTC.